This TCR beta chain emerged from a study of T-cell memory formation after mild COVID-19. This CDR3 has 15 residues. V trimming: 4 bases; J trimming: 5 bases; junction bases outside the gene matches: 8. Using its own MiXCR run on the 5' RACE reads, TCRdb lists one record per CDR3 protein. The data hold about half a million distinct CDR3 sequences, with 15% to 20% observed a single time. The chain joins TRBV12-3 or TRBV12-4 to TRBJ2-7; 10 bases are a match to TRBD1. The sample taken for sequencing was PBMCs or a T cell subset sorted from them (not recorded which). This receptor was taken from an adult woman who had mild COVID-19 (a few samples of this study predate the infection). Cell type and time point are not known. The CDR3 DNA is TGTGCCAGCAGTTCATCCGGGACAGGGGCTGACGAGCAGTACTTC. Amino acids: CASSSSGTGADEQYF.